The rows below give T cell receptor beta chains drawn from one sample of a study of human T cells and chemical hapten exposure. MiXCR, run by TCRdb on the RACE reads, gives a single entry per CDR3 protein. The sample records over 65,000 distinct CDR3 sequences, 11% being singletons. The sample here was whole blood, taken in connection with sensitization to the hapten diphenylcyclopropenone (DPC). The receptors here all came from a woman aged 45-65 years with alopecia areata. Some clones in this sample may be carry-over from other donors' samples. Each CDR3 is given with its conserved first and last residue. D genes are given only for firm matches. The size of a clone is reported for some rows only, either as once, few or many, or as a class for expanded clones.

TRBJ2-7	TRBV14	many	TRBD1	TGTGCCAGCAGCCTGGGATTCCTCTGGGAAACAGGGGATAGCTCCTACGAGCAGTACTTC	CASSLGFLWETGDSSYEQYF
TRBJ1-5	TRBV18	few	NA	TGTGCCAGCTCACGGGGACGGAGTCAGCCCCAGCATTTT	CASSRGRSQPQHF
TRBJ2-7	TRBV7-9	once	NA	TGTGCCAGCAGCCCCCCTTCTGACCCTCTAAACTACGAGCAGTACTTC	CASSPPSDPLNYEQYF
TRBJ2-7	TRBV7-2	many	TRBD2	TGTGCCAGCAGCCCCCCGACTAGCGGGGGGCTTGACGAGCAGTACTTC	CASSPPTSGGLDEQYF
TRBJ2-5	TRBV20-1	many	NA	TGCAGTGCTAGAGTAATGGGGCGTGAGACCCAGTACTTC	CSARVMGRETQYF
TRBJ2-2	TRBV2	many	NA	TGTGCCAGCAGTGACCCTAGTTCGGTCACCGGGGAGCTGTTTTTT	CASSDPSSVTGELFF
TRBJ1-1	TRBV25-1	many	NA	TGTGCCAGCAGTACAGGGAGTGCCAAAGCTTTCTTT	CASSTGSAKAFF
TRBJ2-1	TRBV7-2	few	NA	TGTGCCAGCAGCCCCATCCAGGGGCTGTACAATGAGCAGTTCTTC	CASSPIQGLYNEQFF
TRBJ2-5	TRBV5-8	few	NA	TGTGCCAGCAGCTTCGGAACGGCTGGAGAGACCCAGTACTTC	CASSFGTAGETQYF
TRBJ1-4	TRBV4-3	many	NA	TGCGCCAGCAGCCAATATCCAGCAACTAATGAAAAACTGTTTTTT	CASSQYPATNEKLFF
TRBJ1-2	TRBV18	few	NA	TGTGCCAGCTCAAGCGGACAGCAGGGGAACTATGGCTACACCTTC	CASSSGQQGNYGYTF
TRBJ2-3	TRBV4-3	few	NA	TGCGCCAGCAGCCAAGAAATCACAGATACGCAGTATTTT	CASSQEITDTQYF
TRBJ1-2	TRBV11-2	once	NA	TGTGCCAGCAGCTTAGACAGAGCTAACTATGGCTACACCTTC	CASSLDRANYGYTF
TRBJ2-3	TRBV6-5	NA	NA	TGTGCCAGCAGTTTTGGAATAGTGAGGAATACGCAGTATTTT	CASSFGIVRNTQYF
TRBJ1-5	TRBV10-1	few	NA	TGCGCCAGCAGTGCCCTTCCCCTGGGACCGAGGGAGTCATGGCCCCAGCATTTT	CASSALPLGPRESWPQHF
TRBJ1-6	TRBV12-3/TRBV12-4	many	NA	TGTGCCAGCAGTTTGGGACCCGGCCTCCACTTT	CASSLGPGLHF
TRBJ2-7	TRBV27	many	NA	TGTGCCAGCAAACCGGGAATACCGGCCTACGAGCAGTACTTC	CASKPGIPAYEQYF
TRBJ1-1	TRBV6-6	many	NA	TGTGCCAGCATAAGGGGCACTAACACTGAAGCTTTCTTT	CASIRGTNTEAFF
TRBJ1-2	TRBV14	many	NA	TGTGCCAGCAGCCAACTAGTAGCCTATGGCTACACCTTC	CASSQLVAYGYTF
TRBJ2-7	TRBV6-5	few	NA	TGTGCCAGCAGCCGCTCGTTCAGGCCGGTCTACGAGCAGTACTTC	CASSRSFRPVYEQYF
TRBJ1-1	TRBV6-5	once	NA	TGTGCCAGCAGGGCTACAGGGCCGAACACTGAAGCTTTCTTT	CASRATGPNTEAFF
TRBJ2-2	TRBV6-5	NA	TRBD2	TGTGCCAGCAGGGCTAGCGGGAGATCGGCCGGGGAGCTGTTTTTT	CASRASGRSAGELFF
TRBJ1-3	TRBV7-9	NA	TRBD1	TGTGCCAGCAGCTCCGACAGGGGACCTGGAAACACCATATATTTT	CASSSDRGPGNTIYF
TRBJ2-3	TRBV10-2	many	TRBD2	TGCGCCAGCAACCCCGGACTAGCGGGGGAAGATACGCAGTATTTT	CASNPGLAGEDTQYF